The 31 T cell receptor beta chains below were found in one sample sequenced in a study of blood T cell repertoires in COVID-19. Assay used: immunoSEQ multiplex PCR; TCRdb lists only in-frame clones, some missing. This table has fewer than 450,000 clones, about nine tenths appearing once. The source material was peripheral blood. The source is a woman in her forties or fifties with COVID-19, enrolled during active disease.

The sample holds one count of this clone. The rearrangement joins TRBV11-2 to TRBJ2-7; no definite D call. The CDR3 has 15 amino acids. From germline, CDR1 is SGHAT and CDR2 FQNNGV. V was shortened by 4 bases and J by 0 bases, with 13 bases between the two germline ends. CDR3 in DNA: TGTGCCAGCAGCTATGGAGTTACTTCCTCCTACGAGCAGTACTTC. Translation: CASSYGVTSSYEQYF. The entire variable domain, with the rest obtained from reference TRBV11-2 and TRBJ2-7, is as follows: EAGVAQSPRYKIIEKRQSVAFWCNPISGHATLYWYQQILGQGPKLLIQFQNNGVVDDSQLPKDRFSAERLKGVDSTLKIQPAKLEDSAVYLCASSYGVTSSYEQYFGPGTRLTVT.

The CDR3 nucleotides read TGTGCCAGCAGTTTATACCTACCCGACAGTATGAACACTGAAGCTTTCTTT. Translation gives CASSLYLPDSMNTEAFF. V is TRBV27 and J is TRBJ1-1; the D gene is possibly TRBD1 (5 bases). Germline CDR1 MNHEY, CDR2 SMNVEV (reference sequence). The length of the CDR3 is 17 residues. The V gene lost 1 base and the J gene lost 0 bases, with 15 bases spanning the gap.

This clone was detected once. The rearrangement uses TRBV28 and TRBJ1-6, with D possibly TRBD1 on 5 matching bases. This CDR3 contains 14 residues. V was trimmed by 8 bases and J by 6 bases, leaving 14 bases between them. Looked up from germline, CDR1 is MDHEN and CDR2 is SYDVKM. CDR3 nucleotides: TGTGCCAGCGTGACTGGGGGGAGTAATTCACCCCTCCACTTT. Its translation: CASVTGGSNSPLHF. The complete variable domain, with remaining parts taken from reference TRBV28 and TRBJ1-6, reads DVKVTQSSRYLVKRTGEKVFLECVQDMDHENMFWYRQDPGLGLRLIYFSYDVKMKEKGDIPEGYSVSREKKERFSLILESASTNQTSMYLCASVTGGSNSPLHFGNGTRLTVT.

This clone was recorded once. V and J are TRBV24-1 and TRBJ2-7, with a weak D call TRBD1 (5 bases). Trimming pared 4 bases from V and 2 bases from J, leaving 11 bases between. CDR1 and CDR2 (germline): KGHDR, SFDVKD. There are 14 residues in the CDR3. The CDR3 bases are TGTGCCACCAGTGACAACGACAGCACCTACGAGCAGTACTTC. This encodes CATSDNDSTYEQYF.

This rearrangement joins TRBV3-1 (or the pseudogene TRBV3-2) to TRBJ2-7, with 8 bases that match TRBD1. This CDR3 contains 14 residues. Germline V gene data show CDR1 as LGHDT and CDR2 as YNNKEL (reference sequence). The J segment lost 5 bases and the V segment lost 1 base, leaving 4 bases of the junction unmatched. CDR3 DNA: TGTGCCAGCAGCCAAGCGGCAGGGGGCAACGAGCAGTACTTC. As protein: CASSQAAGGNEQYF.

The chain employs TRBV13 and TRBJ1-1; the D is unclear. Per germline, CDR1 PRHDT and CDR2 FYEKMQ (reference sequence). The V gene lost 4 bases and the J gene lost 11 bases, with 11 bases spanning the gap. The CDR3 runs 11 residues. CDR3 bases: TGTGCCAGCAGCTCCCCGGTCGAGGCTTTCTTT. This gives the protein CASSSPVEAFF.

This rearrangement joins TRBV7-8 to TRBJ2-2; perhaps TRBD1 as D (5 bases). This CDR3 comprises 19 residues. Deletions cut 3 bases from V and 0 bases from J, with 20 bases between. CDR1 and CDR2 from the germline V gene are SGHVS and FQNEAQ. For the CDR3, the DNA is TGTGCCAGCAGCTTCCGAGTCAGGGAAAAACTTCCGAACACCGGGGAGCTGTTTTTT. As protein: CASSFRVREKLPNTGELFF.

CDR3 residues: CASSSRGDSYTEAFF. The CDR3 DNA is TGCGCCAGCAGCTCTCGAGGGGACAGTTACACTGAAGCTTTCTTT. The chain is built from TRBV5-1 and TRBJ1-1, with 7 positions matching TRBD1. CDR1 is SGHRS and CDR2 is YFSETQ in the germline V gene. The V segment lost 3 bases and the J segment 3 bases; nucleotides outside the gene matches: 8. This CDR3 contains 15 residues.

The chain joins TRBV12-3 or TRBV12-4 to TRBJ2-7, with D possibly matching TRBD1 (6 bases). The CDR3 consists of 13 residues. The germline V and J ends were trimmed by 5 bases and 5 bases, with 13 bases remaining between them. Here the CDR3 reads CASSLQGLDEQYF. CDR3 DNA: TGTGCCAGCAGTCTCCAGGGGCTCGACGAGCAGTACTTC.

This chain links TRBV6-2 or TRBV6-3 with TRBJ1-5, with 7 bases identical to TRBD1. Losses at the gene ends were 0 bases for V and 2 bases for J; bases not matched to a gene: 10. CDR3 length: 18 residues. Per germline, CDR1 MNHEY and CDR2 SVGEGT. CDR3 bases: TGTGCCAGCAGTTACTCGATCCAAAGGACAGGAGGCAATCAGCCCCAGCATTTT. It yields the protein CASSYSIQRTGGNQPQHF.

The J gene is TRBJ2-3, the V gene TRBV12-3 or TRBV12-4; no clear D gene. This CDR3 comprises 13 residues. Trimming left V 3 bases short and J 4 bases short, with 8 bases between. DNA for the CDR3: TGTGCCAGCAGTTTGAGTTCGGCAGATACGCAGTATTTT. Its protein product is CASSLSSADTQYF.

This clone showed up just once. The CDR3 nucleotides are TGTGCCAGTAGTGTGGGACAGGGTGAGGCTAATGAGCAGTTCTTC. It yields the protein CASSVGQGEANEQFF. The chain carries TRBV19 and TRBJ2-1; 9 bases map to TRBD1. The V gene end was trimmed by 5 bases and the J gene end by 7 bases; junction bases not matched to a gene: 9. The CDR3 spans 15 residues. Per the germline V gene, CDR1 is LNHDA and CDR2 is SQIVND (reference sequence). Full variable domain (missing parts from reference TRBV19 and TRBJ2-1): DGGITQSPKYLFRKEGQNVTLSCEQNLNHDAMYWYRQDPGQGLRLIYYSQIVNDFQKGDIAEGYSVSREKKESFPLTVTSAQKNPTAFYLCASSVGQGEANEQFFGPGTRLTVL.

V is TRBV15 and J is TRBJ2-7; possible D gene TRBD1, 6 bases. Germline V gene lookup returns CDR1 LNHNV and CDR2 YYDKDF (reference sequence). Trimming shortened V by 6 bases and J by 1 base, and 22 bases separated the two germline ends. The CDR3 is 17 amino acids. The CDR3 coding sequence is TGTGCCACCAGTGACGGACAGAGTCCCCTCTATTCCTACGAGCAGTACTTC. Translated: CATSDGQSPLYSYEQYF.

A few counts support this clone. The genes are TRBV11-3 and TRBJ2-1; TRBD2 might be the D (5 bases). V was clipped by 3 bases and J by 7 bases, with 10 bases between them. The CDR3 has 13 amino acids. Germline-derived CDR1 and CDR2 are SGHNT and YENEEA. The CDR3 DNA reads as TGTGCCAGCAGCTTCCGGCCGGGGAATGAGCAGTTCTTC. This sequence encodes CASSFRPGNEQFF.

The chain combines TRBV30 with TRBJ1-1; no definite D call. The CDR3 contains 13 residues. From germline, CDR1 is GTSNPN and CDR2 SVGIG (reference sequence). The V and J ends lost 1 base and 8 bases respectively, with 14 bases between them. DNA of the CDR3: TGTGCCTGGAGTGGGCCCGGTTGGCGGGAAGCTTTCTTT. It encodes CAWSGPGWREAFF.

The J gene is TRBJ2-7, the V gene TRBV5-6; maybe TRBD2 (5 bases). The CDR3 spans 14 residues. Germline assignment: CDR1 SGHDT and CDR2 YYEEEE. The V gene lost 4 bases and the J gene lost 3 bases, with 14 bases spanning the gap. The CDR3 is CASSELRGYYEQYF. The DNA of the CDR3 is TGTGCCAGCAGCGAGCTAAGAGGGTACTACGAGCAGTACTTC.

The chain recombines TRBV28 with TRBJ1-2; weak D call: TRBD1 (6 bases). The CDR3 is made up of 13 amino acids. V was shortened by 7 bases and J by 3 bases, with 12 bases between the two germline ends. CDR1 and CDR2 from the germline V gene are MDHEN and SYDVKM. The DNA of the CDR3 is TGTGCCAGCACGCAGGGGAAGGACTATGGCTACACCTTC. This encodes CASTQGKDYGYTF.

The CDR3 loop is CATSREPITSGVTYEQYF. DNA for the CDR3: TGTGCCACCAGCAGGGAACCTATTACTAGCGGGGTTACCTACGAGCAGTACTTC. The chain combines TRBV15 with TRBJ2-7, with 10 nucleotides matching TRBD2. J was trimmed by 2 bases and V by 3 bases; bases with no gene match: 13. CDR3 size: 18 residues. Germline assignment: CDR1 LNHNV and CDR2 YYDKDF (reference sequence).

The rearrangement links TRBV7-9 to TRBJ2-7; D may be TRBD2 (5 bases). CDR1 SEHNR and CDR2 FQNEAQ come from the germline V gene (reference sequence). Trimming left V 2 bases short and J 2 bases short, with 10 bases between. CDR3 length: 14 residues. The CDR3 sequence is CASSLTIGTYEQYF. In DNA form, the CDR3 reads TGTGCCAGCAGCTTAACGATCGGGACCTACGAGCAGTACTTC.

CDR3 nucleotides: TGTGCCAGCATGCGGGGGAACACCGGGGAGCTGTTTTTT. Protein product: CASMRGNTGELFF. V gene TRBV6-5 combines with J gene TRBJ2-2; D is possibly TRBD2 (6 bases). V was cut by 7 bases and J by 1 base, with 7 bases left in between. Germline loops: CDR1 MNHEY, CDR2 SVGAGI. The CDR3 totals 13 residues.

This clone occurred once. The chain couples TRBV28 to TRBJ1-5; no clear D. Germline V CDR1 and CDR2: MDHEN, SYDVKM. Trimming left V 7 bases short and J 0 bases short, with 7 bases between. The CDR3 is made up of 13 amino acids. The CDR3 spells CASTRYSNQPQHF. In DNA form, the CDR3 reads TGTGCCAGCACCCGCTATAGCAATCAGCCCCAGCATTTT. Full variable domain (remainder filled in from reference TRBV28 and TRBJ1-5): DVKVTQSSRYLVKRTGEKVFLECVQDMDHENMFWYRQDPGLGLRLIYFSYDVKMKEKGDIPEGYSVSREKKERFSLILESASTNQTSMYLCASTRYSNQPQHFGDGTRLSIL.

J is TRBJ2-1 and V is TRBV3-1 (or the pseudogene TRBV3-2), with D perhaps TRBD2 (6 bases). The CDR3 consists of 16 residues. Looked up from germline, CDR1 is LGHDT and CDR2 is YNNKEL (reference sequence). The V end was cut by 2 bases, the J end by 0 bases, with 11 bases between. In DNA form, the CDR3 reads TGTGCCAGCAGCCAAAATCGGGGGTCCTCCTACAATGAGCAGTTCTTC. Translating gives CASSQNRGSSYNEQFF.

This chain links TRBV2 with TRBJ1-1, with TRBD1 matching over 9 bases. The trim removed 6 bases at V and 0 bases at J, leaving 8 bases unmatched. Germline CDR1 and CDR2: SNHLY and FYNNEI. The CDR3 covers 16 residues. The DNA of the CDR3 is TGTGCCAGCAGCGATAGGACAGGGGCCATGAACACTGAAGCTTTCTTT. Its protein product is CASSDRTGAMNTEAFF.

The J gene is TRBJ1-1, the V gene TRBV6-5; possible D gene TRBD1, 5 bases. CDR1 and CDR2 (germline): MNHEY, SVGAGI. CDR3 size: 15 residues. V lost 5 bases and J 6 bases, leaving 19 bases between the germline ends. CDR3 coding DNA: TGTGCCAGCAGTAGCTACGACAGCCGAGACTCTGAAGCTTTCTTT. This codes for CASSSYDSRDSEAFF.

The V and J genes are TRBV30 and TRBJ1-1; the D gene is possibly TRBD1 (5 bases). This CDR3 is built from 14 residues. Trimming shortened V by 0 bases and J by 2 bases, and 10 bases separated the two germline ends. The V gene's germline CDR1 is GTSNPN and CDR2 SVGIG (reference sequence). The chain's CDR3 is CAWSVRTFNTEAFF. The CDR3 DNA reads as TGTGCCTGGAGTGTCAGGACATTTAACACTGAAGCTTTCTTT.

The chain couples TRBV30 to TRBJ2-7, with D possibly being TRBD2 (6 bases). The V and J ends lost 0 bases and 9 bases respectively, with 15 bases between them. This CDR3 comprises 13 residues. The germline gives CDR1 GTSNPN, CDR2 SVGIG (reference sequence). This chain's CDR3 is CAWSVVAGIVQYF. CDR3 sequence (DNA): TGTGCCTGGAGTGTGGTTGCGGGGATCGTGCAGTACTTC.

V and J are TRBV6-2 or TRBV6-3 and TRBJ2-3; the D gene is possibly TRBD2 (6 bases). Deletions cut 5 bases from V and 2 bases from J, with 11 bases between. CDR3 size: 14 residues. Germline V lookup: CDR1 MNHEY, CDR2 SVGEGT. CDR3 in DNA: TGTGCCAGCAGTGGGCGGGGCCTCACAGATACGCAGTATTTT. Amino acid sequence: CASSGRGLTDTQYF.

This clone has more than one count but fewer than ten. The V call is TRBV5-1, the J call TRBJ2-2, with D maybe TRBD2 (8 bases). This CDR3 has 15 residues. The V and J ends lost 7 bases and 7 bases respectively, with 20 bases between them. Germline V lookup: CDR1 SGHRS, CDR2 YFSETQ. Here the CDR3 reads CASHGTAGAGGELFF. The CDR3 DNA sequence: TGCGCCAGCCATGGGACAGCGGGGGCCGGCGGGGAGCTGTTTTTT.

The genes are TRBV5-1 and TRBJ1-1; TRBD1 is a possible D gene (5 bases). The CDR3 runs 15 residues. Trimming removed 0 bases from V and 2 bases from J, with 11 bases in between. Germline assignment: CDR1 SGHRS and CDR2 YFSETQ. CDR3 amino acids: CASSLGQSSNTEAFF. The CDR3 DNA reads TGCGCCAGCAGCTTGGGACAGAGCTCAAACACTGAAGCTTTCTTT.

The rearrangement joins TRBV27 to TRBJ1-4; TRBD1 agrees at 7 bases. V trimming: 6 bases; J trimming: 8 bases; junction bases outside the gene matches: 9. The length of the CDR3 is 14 residues. CDR1 MNHEY and CDR2 SMNVEV come from the germline V gene (reference sequence). CDR3 sequence: CASRTTGLGEKLFF. CDR3 in DNA: TGTGCCAGCAGAACGACAGGGCTTGGGGAAAAACTGTTTTTT. The full variable domain, rest sourced from reference TRBV27 and TRBJ1-4, is EAQVTQNPRYLITVTGKKLTVTCSQNMNHEYMSWYRQDPGLGLRQIYYSMNVEVTDKGDVPEGYKVSRKEKRNFPLILESPSPNQTSLYFCASRTTGLGEKLFFGSGTQLSVL.

The V and J genes are TRBV9 and TRBJ2-7, with 9 bases matching TRBD1. The J segment lost 5 bases and the V segment lost 3 bases, leaving 6 bases of the junction unmatched. Germline CDR1 reads SGDLS; CDR2 reads YYNGEE. The CDR3 totals 14 residues. CDR3: CASSATGGRNEQYF. The CDR3 DNA reads as TGTGCCAGCAGCGCCACAGGGGGCCGGAACGAGCAGTACTTC.